Presented here are 28 T cell receptor beta chains from one specimen sequenced in a study of CD8 T cells in Susac syndrome. RNA, at about 0.45 to 1 ug, was reverse transcribed with random hexamers. MiXCR was run by TCRdb on the immunoSEQ multiplex PCR reads, yielding one entry per CDR3 protein. In the table there are about 150,000 distinct CDR3 sequences, approximately 96% of which are singletons. The sample taken for sequencing was CD4+ T cells from PBMCs. These receptors all come from a human donor with Susac syndrome.

The chain uses TRBV4-1 and TRBJ1-4, with D possibly being TRBD1 (5 bases). CDR1 and CDR2 from the germline V gene are MGHRA and YSYEKL. Trimming removed 1 base from V and 0 bases from J, with 9 bases in between. The CDR3 contains 16 residues. The CDR3 DNA reads as TGCGCCAGCAGCCAAGGTCGGGGCACAACTAATGAAAAACTGTTTTTT. This gives the protein CASSQGRGTTNEKLFF.

The chain recombines TRBV20-1 with TRBJ2-5; 9 bases match TRBD1. Germline V gene data show CDR1 as DFQATT and CDR2 as SNEGSKA (reference sequence). The CDR3 contains 16 residues. The junction had 10 bases not matched to a gene; V was cut back by 0 bases and J by 5 bases. In nucleotides, the CDR3 is TGCAGTGCTAGAGATCCTCCGGGACAGGGCGGGGAGACCCAGTACTTC. The encoded protein is CSARDPPGQGGETQYF.

This chain joins TRBV20-1 and TRBJ1-2, with 9 bases aligning to TRBD1. The CDR3 has 20 amino acids. V lost 1 base, J lost 4 bases, and 22 bases stayed unmatched. Germline CDR1 and CDR2: DFQATT and SNEGSKA (reference sequence). CDR3 sequence: CSARVRSRTGVSKGSYGYTF. The DNA for the CDR3 is TGCAGTGCTAGAGTAAGGTCCAGGACAGGGGTCTCCAAAGGAAGCTATGGCTACACCTTC.

In nucleotides, the CDR3 is TGTGCCAGCAGCGTAGACGGGCTTCGGCCCCAGCATTTT. It translates to CASSVDGLRPQHF. This sequence joins TRBV9 and TRBJ1-5; D gene unclear. CDR3 length: 13 residues. The V end lost 0 bases, the J end lost 9 bases, and 10 bases lay between the germline ends. Germline V gene sequence: CDR1 SGDLS, CDR2 YYNGEE.

The genes are TRBV20-1 and TRBJ2-7; D possibly uses TRBD1 or TRBD2 (5 bases each). The CDR3 consists of 14 residues. Germline V lookup: CDR1 DFQATT, CDR2 SNEGSKA (reference sequence). V lost 3 bases and J lost 6, with 18 bases in between. The CDR3 DNA follows: TGCAGTGCTAGTGGGGACCTCACCCCGCCCGAGCAGTACTTC. Translating gives CSASGDLTPPEQYF.

The chain recombines TRBV5-6 with TRBJ1-1, with TRBD1 as a possible D gene (5 bases). Trimming left V 4 bases short and J 11 bases short, with 21 bases between. Germline V CDR1 and CDR2: SGHDT, YYEEEE. This CDR3 has 14 amino acids. The CDR3 is CASSPRDPLFRAFF. CDR3 coding DNA: TGTGCCAGCAGCCCCCGGGACCCACTATTCCGGGCTTTCTTT.

The CDR3: CASSAEAGQGIGSPLHF. For the CDR3, the DNA is TGTGCCAGCAGCGCTGAGGCGGGACAGGGGATCGGTTCACCCCTCCACTTT. The chain couples TRBV5-6 to TRBJ1-6; 10 bases line up with TRBD1. V trimming: 4 bases; J trimming: 9 bases; junction bases outside the gene matches: 13. CDR1 and CDR2 from the germline V gene are SGHDT and YYEEEE. CDR3 size: 17 residues. Together with reference TRBV5-6 and TRBJ1-6, the CDR3 gives the full variable domain: DAGVTQSPTHLIKTRGQQVTLRCSPKSGHDTVSWYQQALGQGPQFIFQYYEEEERQRGNFPDRFSGHQFPNYSSELNVNALLLGDSALYLCASSAEAGQGIGSPLHFGNGTRLTVT.

This chain uses TRBV11-3 with TRBJ2-3, with 11 positions matching TRBD2. This CDR3 is built from 15 residues. Germline V CDR1 and CDR2: SGHNT, YENEEA. With V trimmed by 6 bases and J by 4 bases, 6 bases remained unmatched. CDR3 loop: CASSLTSGVADTQYF. The CDR3 DNA reads TGTGCCAGCAGTTTGACTAGCGGGGTAGCAGATACGCAGTATTTT. Variable domain in full (rest from reference TRBV11-3 and TRBJ2-3): EAGVVQSPRYKIIEKKQPVAFWCNPISGHNTLYWYLQNLGQGPELLIRYENEEAVDDSQLPKDRFSAERLKGVDSTLKIQPAELGDSAVYLCASSLTSGVADTQYFGPGTRLTVL.

This chain uses TRBV20-1 with TRBJ1-1, with D perhaps TRBD1 (5 bases). This CDR3 is 14 amino acids long. Trimming stripped 6 bases from V and 0 bases from J, with 14 bases between. CDR1 and CDR2 from the germline V gene are DFQATT and SNEGSKA (reference sequence). The CDR3 is CSAPSRGMNTEAFF. Written as DNA, the CDR3 is TGCAGTGCCCCATCTAGGGGCATGAACACTGAAGCTTTCTTT.

This chain links TRBV29-1 with TRBJ2-1, with TRBD1 as a possible D gene (5 bases). Germline V gives CDR1 SQVTM, CDR2 ANQGSEA. This CDR3 is built from 11 residues. Between the trimmed V and J ends, which lost 7 bases and 6 bases, there was a span of 10 bases. In DNA form, the CDR3 reads TGCAGCGGGAGACAGACCAATGAGCAGTTCTTC. Translated, it gives CSGRQTNEQFF.

The chain joins TRBV5-4 to TRBJ2-5; a possible D gene is TRBD1 (6 bases). Germline lookup yields CDR1 SGHNT and CDR2 YYREEE (reference sequence). The CDR3 consists of 15 residues. V lost 3 bases, J lost 10 bases, and 22 bases lay in between. CDR3 coding DNA: TGTGCCAGCAGCTCACAGGGATGGCTGGGGAGCGTCCAGTACTTC. Amino acid sequence: CASSSQGWLGSVQYF.

This sequence joins TRBV4-3 and TRBJ2-7; D not certain. Germline V CDR1 and CDR2: LGHNA, YSLEER. The CDR3 consists of 12 residues. The V end was cut by 0 bases, the J end by 8 bases, with 8 bases between. CDR3 DNA sequence: TGCGCCAGCAGCCAAGACGGGCGACAGCAGTACTTC. This translates into CASSQDGRQQYF.

The chain employs TRBV24-1 and TRBJ2-3; TRBD1 matches at 8 bases. V shed 4 bases, J shed 1 base, and the junction held 0 bases outside the gene matches. The V gene's germline CDR1 is KGHDR and CDR2 SFDVKD. This CDR3 region has 14 residues. The CDR3 loop is CATSETGGTDTQYF. In nucleotides, the CDR3 is TGTGCCACCAGTGAGACAGGGGGCACAGATACGCAGTATTTT.

The rearrangement joins TRBV12-3 or TRBV12-4 to TRBJ2-7, with D perhaps matching TRBD1 or TRBD2 (5 bases each). CDR3 size: 14 residues. Trimming took off 7 bases at V and 7 bases at J, with 20 bases between the two ends. The CDR3 reads CASTPGPSYDEQYF. For the CDR3, the DNA is TGTGCCAGCACTCCGGGACCGTCCTACGATGAGCAGTACTTC.

This clonotype was seen a few times. V and J are TRBV6-2 or TRBV6-3 and TRBJ1-2; a possible D gene is TRBD1 (5 bases). This CDR3 spans 12 amino acids. V was pared by 4 bases and J by 6 bases, with 9 bases between. CDR1 is MNHEY and CDR2 is SVGEGT in the germline V gene. CDR3 region: CASSSQGNGYTF. CDR3 nucleotides: TGTGCCAGCAGTTCGCAGGGAAATGGCTACACCTTC.

The CDR3 DNA sequence: TGCGCCAGCAGCAACCCACAGAGGAACACTGAAGCTTTCTTT. Protein: CASSNPQRNTEAFF. The chain combines TRBV5-1 with TRBJ1-1; D gene ambiguous. Germline CDR1 SGHRS, CDR2 YFSETQ. Trimming stripped 4 bases from V and 1 base from J, with 11 bases between. The CDR3 contains 14 residues.

J is TRBJ1-6 and V is TRBV6-6; 7 nucleotides agree with TRBD1. Unmatched junction bases numbered 6, after V lost 5 bases and J lost 5 bases. The CDR3 has 15 residues. Germline assignment: CDR1 MNHNY and CDR2 SVGAGI (reference sequence). The CDR3 protein is CASSGTGVNNSPLHF. For the CDR3, the DNA is TGTGCCAGCAGTGGCACAGGGGTCAATAATTCACCCCTCCACTTT.

V usage is TRBV28 and J usage is TRBJ1-1, with no clear D. Trimming left V 2 bases short and J 3 bases short, with 4 bases between. Germline V gene sequence: CDR1 MDHEN, CDR2 SYDVKM. The CDR3 extends over 12 amino acids. Here the CDR3 reads CASSLGHTEAFF. In nucleotides, the CDR3 is TGTGCCAGCAGTTTAGGTCACACTGAAGCTTTCTTT.

The chain combines TRBV20-1 with TRBJ1-5; 8 bases are shared with TRBD1. Germline V gene data show CDR1 as DFQATT and CDR2 as SNEGSKA (reference sequence). The CDR3 is 13 amino acids. Unmatched junction bases numbered 3, after V lost 2 bases and J lost 6 bases. The CDR3 is CSARLTGAQPQHF. Here the CDR3 DNA reads TGCAGTGCTAGATTGACAGGGGCTCAGCCCCAGCATTTT.

The chain links TRBV5-1 to TRBJ2-7, with D unclear. Germline V lookup: CDR1 SGHRS, CDR2 YFSETQ. Trimming removed 7 bases at V and 3 bases at J, with 14 bases between. The CDR3 covers 13 residues. CDR3 protein: CASSKTPLYEQYF. The CDR3 bases are TGCGCCAGCTCAAAGACACCTCTCTACGAGCAGTACTTC.

This sequence joins TRBV5-1 and TRBJ2-5, with 14 positions matching TRBD2. Germline loops: CDR1 SGHRS, CDR2 YFSETQ. The CDR3 contains 18 residues. J was trimmed by 2 bases and V by 4 bases; bases with no gene match: 10. CDR3: CASSPGLAGAPNQETQYF. The CDR3 DNA sequence: TGCGCCAGCAGCCCGGGACTAGCGGGGGCGCCTAATCAAGAGACCCAGTACTTC.

This chain links TRBV29-1 with TRBJ2-3, with 8 positions matching TRBD1. The CDR3 has 11 amino acids. From germline, CDR1 is SQVTM and CDR2 ANQGSEA. The ends lost 6 bases at V and 9 bases at J; junction bases unmatched: 5. Here the CDR3 reads CSVDGTGTQYF. DNA for the CDR3: TGCAGCGTGGACGGGACAGGCACGCAGTATTTT.

The chain joins TRBV2 to TRBJ2-7; D might be TRBD2 (6 bases). CDR1 and CDR2 (germline): SNHLY, FYNNEI. V shed 3 bases and J shed 5 bases, with 11 bases lying between them. There are 13 residues in the CDR3. The DNA for the CDR3 is TGTGCCAGCAGTGACAGGAGGGCGGACGAGCAGTACTTC. Protein product: CASSDRRADEQYF.

To note about this clonotype: Germline is not matched at one junction end, which may reflect a read error. The chain links TRBV20-1 to TRBJ2-7; 9 positions match TRBD2. Per the germline V gene, CDR1 is DFQATT and CDR2 is SNEGSKA (reference sequence). This CDR3 contains 14 residues. The CDR3 loop is CSARVAGESYEQYF. Here the CDR3 DNA reads TGCAGTGCGAGAGTAGCGGGGGAGAGCTACGAGCAGTACTTC.

The chain couples TRBV4-3 to TRBJ1-2; TRBD1 might be the D (6 bases). The CDR3 has 15 amino acids. From germline, CDR1 is LGHNA and CDR2 YSLEER. Trimming stripped 1 base from V and 4 bases from J, with 13 bases between. The DNA for the CDR3 is TGCGCCAGCAGCCAAGGGGGGCCCGGTGCCTATGGCTACACCTTC. Protein: CASSQGGPGAYGYTF.

The CDR3 loop reads CASHPREAYYGYTF. The CDR3 bases are TGTGCCAGCCATCCTCGGGAGGCTTACTATGGCTACACCTTC. The chain carries TRBV12-3 or TRBV12-4 and TRBJ1-2; D is undetermined. CDR3 size: 14 residues. Trimming took off 8 bases at V and 3 bases at J, with 16 bases between the two ends.

This clonotype was recorded a few times. The chain couples TRBV29-1 to TRBJ2-1; 11 positions agree with TRBD1. Germline CDR1 reads SQVTM; CDR2 reads ANQGSEA. The CDR3 has 13 residues. Here the CDR3 reads CSAGQGAKNEQFF. The CDR3 nucleotides are TGCAGTGCTGGACAGGGGGCGAAGAATGAGCAGTTCTTC.

The chain links TRBV20-1 to TRBJ2-1; 7 bases align to TRBD1. The CDR3 is 15 residues long. Trimming took 3 bases from V and 4 from J; bases not matched to a gene: 9. Germline CDR1 DFQATT, CDR2 SNEGSKA (reference sequence). The CDR3 bases are TGCAGTGCTAGCTCAGACAGGGAGCCTTACAATGAGCAGTTCTTC. It codes for CSASSDREPYNEQFF.